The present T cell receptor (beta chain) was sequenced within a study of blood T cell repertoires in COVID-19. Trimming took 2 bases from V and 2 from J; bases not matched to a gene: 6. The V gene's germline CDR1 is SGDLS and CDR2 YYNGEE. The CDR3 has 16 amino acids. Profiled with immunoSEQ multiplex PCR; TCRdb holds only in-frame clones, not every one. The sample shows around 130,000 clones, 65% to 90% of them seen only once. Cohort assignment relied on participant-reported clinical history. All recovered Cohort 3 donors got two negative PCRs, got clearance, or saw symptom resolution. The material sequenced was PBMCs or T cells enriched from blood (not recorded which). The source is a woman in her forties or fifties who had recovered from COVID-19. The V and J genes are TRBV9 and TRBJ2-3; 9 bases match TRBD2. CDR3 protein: CASSVGIAGVTDTQYF. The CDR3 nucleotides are TGTGCCAGCAGCGTTGGGATAGCGGGGGTCACAGATACGCAGTATTTT.